The 10 T cell receptor beta chains below all came from one sample that was sequenced in a study of shared clonotypes between healthy human individuals. The assay was immunoSEQ multiplex PCR, and TCRdb's table has in-frame clones only and misses some. The data contain fewer than 3 million clones, around 92% of them singletons. Sequenced sample: naive CD4+ T cells from PBMCs. The subset here: CD45RA+ positively selected. The receptors stem from a young man in good health. Some clones in this sample may be carry-over from other donors' samples.

The chain is built from TRBV2 and TRBJ1-2; a weak D match, TRBD1 (5 bases). V was cut by 6 bases and J by 7 bases, with 21 bases left in between. CDR1 and CDR2 (germline): SNHLY, FYNNEI. The CDR3 extends over 15 amino acids. CDR3: CASRGDGRVVFGYTF. Here the CDR3 DNA reads TGTGCCAGCAGAGGCGACGGCAGGGTTGTTTTTGGCTACACCTTC.

Note on this clone: A read error may account for a junction end that differs from germline. This rearrangement joins TRBV5-1 to TRBJ1-1; tentatively, D is TRBD1 (6 bases). Germline CDR1 reads SGHRS; CDR2 reads YFSETQ. The length of the CDR3 is 16 residues. The CDR3 sequence: CASSLALGQTNAEAFF. The CDR3 DNA reads TGCGCCAGCAGCTTGGCCTTGGGACAAACGAACGCTGAAGCTTTCTTT.

The V gene is TRBV4-1, the J gene TRBJ2-5; 12 nucleotides line up with TRBD2. Germline CDR1 is MGHRA and CDR2 is YSYEKL. The length of the CDR3 is 16 residues. Unmatched junction bases numbered 5, after V lost 4 bases and J lost 2 bases. DNA for the CDR3: TGCGCCAGCAGCCGCCGAGGACTAGCGGGACAAGAGACCCAGTACTTC. This codes for CASSRRGLAGQETQYF.

This clone was counted between two and nine times. CDR3 DNA: TGTGCCAGCAGCGTAGGGACAGTTCCCGGGGAGCTGTTTTTT. This gives the protein CASSVGTVPGELFF. V is TRBV9 and J is TRBJ2-2, with a weak D call TRBD1 (6 bases). The germline V gene encodes CDR1 SGDLS and CDR2 YYNGEE. Trimming cost V 0 bases and J 6 bases, with 9 bases left between them. This CDR3 is built from 14 residues.

The rearrangement uses TRBV2 and TRBJ2-1, with D uncertain. The CDR3 consists of 13 residues. V gave up 6 bases and J gave up 9 bases, with 15 bases separating them. Germline V gives CDR1 SNHLY, CDR2 FYNNEI. Written as DNA, the CDR3 is TGTGCCAGCAGGGGCGATGCCCCGGGTGAGCAGTTCTTC. Encoded protein: CASRGDAPGEQFF.

The chain employs TRBV4-2 and TRBJ2-7; 7 nucleotides line up with TRBD1. The CDR3 has 15 residues. V gave up 5 bases and J gave up 3 bases; unmatched junction bases: 10. The germline CDR1 and CDR2 sequences are LGHNA and YNFKEQ. The CDR3 DNA sequence: TGTGCCAGCAGCTCACGGACAGGTTGGGACTACGAGCAGTACTTC. Translation: CASSSRTGWDYEQYF.

The chain has TRBV7-7 and TRBJ2-3; tentative D call: TRBD2 (5 bases). The length of the CDR3 is 15 residues. Deletions cut 5 bases from V and 0 bases from J, with 12 bases between. Germline-derived CDR1 and CDR2 are SSHAT and FNYEAQ (reference sequence). CDR3 sequence (DNA): TGTGCCAGCAGCCAGTTCGAGGGAAGCACAGATACGCAGTATTTT. It translates to CASSQFEGSTDTQYF.

This clone was seen only once. This sequence joins TRBV15 and TRBJ2-1; 8 bases match TRBD2. The germline gives CDR1 LNHNV, CDR2 YYDKDF (reference sequence). The CDR3 consists of 14 residues. V was clipped by 3 bases and J by 5 bases; unmatched bases: 3. The DNA of the CDR3 is TGTGCCACCAGCAGGCCGGGAGGGAACAATGAGCAGTTCTTC. It is translated as CATSRPGGNNEQFF.

The J gene is TRBJ2-2, the V gene TRBV11-2, with D unclear. The CDR3 loop spans 13 amino acids. CDR1 and CDR2 (germline): SGHAT, FQNNGV. Trimming shortened V by 3 bases and J by 4 bases, and 6 bases separated the two germline ends. CDR3 bases: TGTGCCAGCAGCTTCCTCCCCACCGGGGAGCTGTTTTTT. Translating it yields CASSFLPTGELFF.

The chain couples TRBV5-5 to TRBJ2-2, with 10 bases aligning to TRBD2. The germline CDR1 and CDR2 sequences are SGHKS and YYEKEE (reference sequence). The CDR3 is 15 residues long. The V segment lost 3 bases and the J segment 5 bases; nucleotides outside the gene matches: 4. In nucleotides, the CDR3 is TGTGCCAGCAGCTCGGGACTAGCGCGGACCGGGGAGCTGTTTTTT. Translated: CASSSGLARTGELFF.